What follows describes a single T cell receptor (beta chain). Which antigen it targets is not known. Base qualities were left out, and no much larger clone turns up one base away. Libraries were prepared through 5' RACE. The sequencer listed for this sample is Illumina HiSeq 2500. The second PCR ran for roughly 7 to 11 cycles and used a J-beta primer mix along with a sample-barcoded 5' primer. A unique molecular identifier was introduced onto each TCR beta cDNA molecule by a template-switch 5' adaptor carrying 12 random nucleotides. Each sample yielded at least 2.5 million CDR3-containing paired-end reads. First-strand cDNA synthesis was performed from all RNA using the Mint cDNA synthesis kit, with priming by a TRBC-specific oligonucleotide. Following uracil-DNA glycosylase treatment, all cDNA underwent a first 18-cycle PCR with the universal primers M1SS and BC2_uni_R. The study's processing was this. Normalization of each sample was performed by random selection of 1 million high-quality reads, each carrying a distinct molecular identifier. Instead of being binned into consensus sequences, reads with shared molecular identifiers were discarded. MiTCR, with a Q25 quality threshold and the strictest error-elimination algorithm, was used for CDR3 identification, clonotype clustering and error correction. Lower-bound total TCR beta diversity was estimated with a nonparametric unseen species model using Euler transformation. TCRdb trimmed public reads at Q25 via fastp, called clones via MiXCR and kept in-frame beta chains. Here each entry gathers all rows of one CDR3 protein and keeps the most common genes and DNA. The authors' filters were not applied to this entry. For this sample there are 1.5 million to 2 million distinct CDR3 sequences; 28% appear just once. Of the sample, less than 9.5% falls within the top ten clones.

The roughly 42 donors, aged roughly 6 to 90 years, were systemically healthy Caucasian individuals from Russia. Around 10 milliliters of peripheral blood were collected from each donor into EDTA-treated Vacutainer tubes. Ficoll-Paque density-gradient centrifugation was used to isolate PBMCs, with at least 6 million per sample. Trizol reagent was used to extract total RNA from the PBMCs, yielding at least 5 micrograms per sample. For every donor, flow cytometry on a PBMC aliquot measured the percentage of naive CD45RAhigh/CD27high T cells. From the germline V gene, CDR1 is SGHRS and CDR2 is YFSETQ. Unmatched junction bases come to 16, with V trimmed by 1 base and J by 7 bases. The CDR3 contains 18 residues, cysteine and phenylalanine counted. Only the CDR3 portion is preserved as DNA: 54 bases, with reading frame beginning at the first base. This entry comes from a study of blood T cells in healthy people across ages (dated by TCRdb to the mid-2010s). Broadly, across the study: In model experiments, template switching captured roughly one uniquely barcoded TCR beta cDNA molecule for every two T cells. The study measured age-related changes in TCR beta repertoire diversity using deep sequencing normalized with unique cDNA molecular identifiers. The donors were split into four age groups: young (average around 15 years), middle-aged (roughly 42), aged (more than 60) and long-lived (over 75). To avoid experimental bias, donors of different ages were distributed randomly across sequencing lanes. Two additional independent replicas of 1 million unique cDNA reads from the same blood draw were analyzed for two donors (one aged 18 to 29 and one aged 80 or older).

General findings and caveats noted by the study authors: Observed TCR beta diversity correlated strongly with the percentage of naive T cells measured by flow cytometry. Estimates of total diversity from one million sequenced T cells were regarded as lower bounds and underestimates. Because profiling used bulk unsorted PBMCs, naive and antigen-experienced compartments could not be compared conclusively. Compared with the aged group, the long-lived group had more naive CD4+ T cells, fewer expanded clones and increased TCR diversity, a pattern suggesting age selection. The CMV infection status of donors was not known, potentially confounding age-related changes in expanded clonotypes. As age increased, observed TCR beta diversity per million T cells dropped in a roughly linear way, and a significant reduction was already evident by age about 40.

The rearranged segments are TRBV5-1 and TRBJ2-5; TRBD2 aligns with 10 central bases. The sequence came from a young woman in good health. The material sequenced was blood. The CDR3 loop reads CASSLTGLQRGGSGTQYF. The DNA sequence is given as TGCGCCAGCAGCTTGACCGGGTTACAGCGGGGGGGTTCGGGGACCCAGTACTTC.